This T cell receptor (beta chain) was found in a study of OX40 agonist ivuxolimab in advanced cancers. Study-level background: Participants could have had prior anti-PD-1, anti-PD-L1 or anti-CTLA-4 therapy, and roughly 40% had some. The study's findings and limits: At 0.1 to 3.0 mg/kg, clonal expansion of CD4+ and CD8+ blood T cells had occurred by week 6.

About this clone itself: What it binds is unknown.

Produced via immunoSEQ multiplex PCR; TCRdb's table is partial and in-frame only. This sample has 45,000 to 60,000 clones, with approximately 89% found just once. The CDR3 length is 14 residues. The germline V gene has CDR1 MNHNY and CDR2 SVGAGI (reference sequence). V was shortened by 5 bases and J by 4 bases, with 14 bases between the two germline ends. Sample: CD4+ or CD8+ T cells sorted from blood, taken in a trial of the OX40 agonist ivuxolimab. This sequence joins TRBV6-6 and TRBJ1-2; D is uncertain. This receptor was obtained from an adult with an advanced solid tumor such as melanoma, head and neck, liver or kidney cancer. The CDR3 bases are TGTGCCAGCAGTGTCGGGGAGGGCTCCTATGGCTACACCTTC. Protein: CASSVGEGSYGYTF.